Following are 16 T cell receptor beta chains from one sample sequenced in a study of regulatory T cells in long-lasting Graves disease. Time point described: persistent/refractory GD, antithyroid drugs over 5 years with positive TRAb. Construction of the TCR library relied on RNA isolated from PBMCs. Construction of the TCR beta libraries employed iRepertoire HTBI primers in conjunction with Arm-PCR of CDR3 regions. From the multiplex PCR reads, TCRdb called clonotypes with MiXCR, one entry per CDR3 protein. The sample has fewer than 450,000 distinct CDR3 sequences; less than 25% are singletons. Sequenced material: peripheral blood mononuclear cells (PBMCs), taken when the disease was refractory, from a patient treated with antithyroid drugs. Every receptor here comes from a female donor with Graves disease.

The rearrangement joins TRBV30 to TRBJ1-2, with D unclear. Germline V gene lookup returns CDR1 GTSNPN and CDR2 SVGIG (reference sequence). Trimming removed 7 bases from V and 5 bases from J, with 8 bases in between. The CDR3 covers 10 residues. Here the CDR3 reads CASGRYGYTF. CDR3 coding DNA: TGTGCCTCCGGACGGTATGGCTACACCTTC. Combining the CDR3 with reference TRBV30 and TRBJ1-2 gives the whole variable domain SQTIHQWPATLVQPVGSPLSLECTVEGTSNPNLYWYRQAAGRGLQLLFYSVGIGQISSEVPQNLSASRPQDRQFILSSKKLLLSDSGFYLCASGRYGYTFGSGTRLTVV.

This clonotype has only a few counts. The rearrangement joins TRBV9 to TRBJ2-2; tentative D call: TRBD2 (6 bases). The length of the CDR3 is 17 residues. Trimming pared 2 bases from V and 0 bases from J, leaving 14 bases between. From germline, CDR1 is SGDLS and CDR2 YYNGEE. DNA for the CDR3: TGTGCCAGCAGCGTGGTGGGTAGCGGCACGAACACCGGGGAGCTGTTTTTT. Its translation: CASSVVGSGTNTGELFF.

The chain joins TRBV20-1 to TRBJ2-7; 11 nucleotides agree with TRBD1. This CDR3 contains 14 residues. From germline, CDR1 is DFQATT and CDR2 SNEGSKA (reference sequence). Trimming removed 6 bases from V and 2 bases from J; junction bases left unmatched: 6. The CDR3 reads CSATPGQGAYEQYF. The CDR3 nucleotides are TGCAGTGCAACCCCGGGACAGGGGGCCTACGAGCAGTACTTC.

Points on this clonotype: Sequence at one end of the junction differs from germline and may be a read error. The gene calls are TRBV10-3 and TRBJ1-1, with D maybe TRBD1 (6 bases). The CDR3 runs 13 residues. Germline V lookup: CDR1 ENHRY, CDR2 SYGVKD. CDR3 bases: TGTGCCATCAGTGTATCAGGGGAGGCCGAAGCTTCCTTT. Its protein is CAISVSGEAEASF.

The V gene is TRBV20-1, the J gene TRBJ1-2; maybe TRBD1 (6 bases). CDR1 is DFQATT, CDR2 SNEGSKA, per germline (reference sequence). The CDR3 runs 15 residues. V lost 0 bases and J 9 bases, leaving 20 bases between the germline ends. CDR3 coding DNA: TGCAGTGCTAGAGATCAGGGGAGGGTTGATGGAAGCTACACCTTC. This gives the protein CSARDQGRVDGSYTF.

With respect to this clonotype: Given a much more abundant clone one base away, this may be a read error. Written as DNA, the CDR3 is TGTGCCAGCCCTTCCGGGGGGGCGGCCTACGAGCGGTACTTC. Translated, it gives CASPSGGAAYERYF. The chain has TRBV6-1 and TRBJ2-7, with TRBD2 matching over 8 bases. CDR3 length: 14 residues. CDR1 is MNHNS and CDR2 is SASEGT in the germline V gene.

This clonotype was detected many times. This rearrangement joins TRBV2 to TRBJ1-2; D is ambiguous. In germline, CDR1 is SNHLY, CDR2 FYNNEI. The V end lost 3 bases, the J end lost 14 bases, and 13 bases lay between the germline ends. The CDR3 has 11 residues. The CDR3 region has the DNA TGTGCCAGCAGTGAGTGGCAGGCTTTTACCTTC. Translated, it gives CASSEWQAFTF.

The genes are TRBV9 and TRBJ1-4, with no clear D. With 0 bases removed from V and 3 bases from J, the gap between germline ends came to 6 bases. The CDR3 extends over 14 amino acids. Germline CDR1 SGDLS, CDR2 YYNGEE. CDR3 in DNA: TGTGCCAGCAGCGTAGGCGGGTCTAATGAAAAACTGTTTTTT. It encodes CASSVGGSNEKLFF.

This clonotype has a handful of counts. A junction end diverges from the germline sequence, so it may reflect a read error. The gene calls are TRBV9 and TRBJ2-1; D is unclear. This CDR3 region has 12 residues. Germline lookup yields CDR1 SGDLS and CDR2 YYNGEE. CDR3: CASSVAGLRTAF. CDR3 DNA sequence: TGTGCCAGCAGCGTAGCTGGTCTCCGGACCGCATTC.

The chain uses TRBV14 and TRBJ1-4; maybe TRBD1 (5 bases). Per the germline V gene, CDR1 is SGHDN and CDR2 is FVKESK. Trimming took off 5 bases at V and 0 bases at J, with 10 bases between the two ends. The CDR3 contains 15 residues. The CDR3 spells CASSRQSTTNEKLFF. In nucleotides, the CDR3 is TGTGCCAGCAGCAGACAGTCGACAACTAATGAAAAACTGTTTTTT.

The chain carries TRBV19 and TRBJ1-2; 8 nucleotides match TRBD1. Germline-derived CDR1 and CDR2 are LNHDA and SQIVND (reference sequence). The junction had 10 bases not matched to a gene; V was cut back by 6 bases and J by 7 bases. This CDR3 spans 14 amino acids. CDR3 sequence (DNA): TGTGCCAGTAGGACGGACAGGGCGCGCCGTGGCTACACCTTC. It is translated as CASRTDRARRGYTF.

This chain connects TRBV29-1 to TRBJ2-7, with unresolved D. In germline, CDR1 is SQVTM, CDR2 ANQGSEA. This CDR3 spans 11 amino acids. V was clipped by 3 bases and J by 0 bases, with 3 bases between them. The CDR3 region has the DNA TGCAGCGTTGAGCTCTCCTACGAGCAGTACTTC. It codes for CSVELSYEQYF.

This clonotype was found many times. This rearrangement joins TRBV6-1 to TRBJ2-6; possibly TRBD2 for D (7 bases). Trimming left V 6 bases short and J 3 bases short, with 18 bases between. Germline CDR1 MNHNS, CDR2 SASEGT. This CDR3 comprises 17 residues. The CDR3 DNA reads TGTGCCAGCAGCCCCCTCGGGGGGCTGATTGGGGCCAACGTCCTGACTTTC. Its translation is CASSPLGGLIGANVLTF.

CDR3 sequence: CASSLGRAVSGELFF. CDR3 nucleotides: TGCGCCAGCAGCTTGGGCAGGGCGGTGTCCGGGGAGCTGTTTTTT. The rearrangement joins TRBV5-1 to TRBJ2-2, with D possibly TRBD1 on 5 matching bases. The germline gives CDR1 SGHRS, CDR2 YFSETQ. V was pared by 0 bases and J by 6 bases, with 12 bases between. There are 15 residues in the CDR3.

J is TRBJ2-2 and V is TRBV20-1; 9 bases fit TRBD1. J lost 7 bases, V lost 1 base, and 10 bases had no gene match. CDR1 DFQATT and CDR2 SNEGSKA come from the germline V gene (reference sequence). The CDR3 length is 16 residues. CDR3 protein: CSARVVETGGDGELFF. In DNA form, the CDR3 reads TGCAGTGCTAGAGTGGTTGAGACAGGGGGGGACGGGGAGCTGTTTTTT.

CDR3 bases: TGTGCCAGCCGACCGGGACACCACACCGGGGAGCTGTTTTTT. Amino acid sequence: CASRPGHHTGELFF. This sequence joins TRBV25-1 and TRBJ2-2; D possibly corresponds to TRBD1 (6 bases). The V end was cut by 8 bases, the J end by 3 bases, with 13 bases between. The germline CDR1 and CDR2 sequences are MGHDK and SYGVNS. This CDR3 spans 14 amino acids.